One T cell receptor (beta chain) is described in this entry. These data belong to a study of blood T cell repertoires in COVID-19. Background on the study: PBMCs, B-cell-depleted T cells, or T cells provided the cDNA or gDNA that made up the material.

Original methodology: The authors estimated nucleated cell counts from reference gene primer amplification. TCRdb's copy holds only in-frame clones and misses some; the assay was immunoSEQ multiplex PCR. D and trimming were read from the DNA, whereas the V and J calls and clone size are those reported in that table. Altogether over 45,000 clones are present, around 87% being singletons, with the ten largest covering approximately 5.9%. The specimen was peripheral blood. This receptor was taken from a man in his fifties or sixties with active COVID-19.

The chain's CDR3 is CASSQDIGNTEAFF. The CDR3 DNA sequence: TGCGCCAGCAGCCAAGACATCGGGAACACTGAAGCTTTCTTT. The chain couples TRBV4-1 to TRBJ1-1, with D unclear. Per germline, CDR1 MGHRA and CDR2 YSYEKL. The CDR3 runs 14 residues. Trimming pared 0 bases from V and 1 base from J, leaving 6 bases between.